The 18 T cell receptor beta chains listed next were all sequenced from one sample in a study of blood T cell repertoires in COVID-19. Profiling relied on immunoSEQ multiplex PCR, and the TCRdb table lists in-frame clones only, not all of them. The sample shows under 300,000 clones, around nine tenths of them seen only once. Sequences were obtained from PBMCs or T cells enriched from blood (not recorded which). These receptors all stem from a woman aged 18 to 35 who had recovered from COVID-19.

The rearrangement joins TRBV29-1 to TRBJ1-2; D is undetermined. V was trimmed by 0 bases and J by 6 bases, leaving 11 bases between them. The CDR3 covers 13 residues. The germline CDR1 and CDR2 sequences are SQVTM and ANQGSEA. This CDR3 is CSVEESGSDGYTF. Written as DNA, the CDR3 is TGCAGCGTTGAAGAATCCGGGTCGGATGGCTACACCTTC.

The chain carries TRBV4-2 and TRBJ1-5; no definite D call. The germline gives CDR1 LGHNA, CDR2 YNFKEQ. Between the trimmed V and J ends, which lost 2 bases and 0 bases, there was a span of 11 bases. The CDR3 extends over 16 amino acids. CDR3 amino acids: CASSQQHSYSNQPQHF. The CDR3 DNA reads as TGTGCCAGCAGCCAACAACATTCTTATAGCAATCAGCCCCAGCATTTT.

The rearrangement uses TRBV7-2 and TRBJ2-1, with 7 nucleotides matching TRBD2. The V gene's germline CDR1 is SGHTA and CDR2 FQGNSA. CDR3 size: 15 residues. V shed 5 bases, J shed 8 bases, and the junction held 12 bases outside the gene matches. CDR3 nucleotides: TGTGCCAGCAGCAGACTAGCCCCCCGACATGATGAGCAGTTCTTC. Its translation is CASSRLAPRHDEQFF.

The chain uses TRBV18 and TRBJ1-3; 9 bases are a match to TRBD1. Germline V gene lookup returns CDR1 KGHSH and CDR2 LQKENI. V shed 5 bases, J shed 3 bases, and the junction held 8 bases outside the gene matches. The CDR3 extends over 16 amino acids. This CDR3 is CASSSGTGNRGNTIYF. CDR3 nucleotide sequence: TGTGCCAGCTCATCCGGGACAGGGAATCGTGGAAACACCATATATTTT.

V usage is TRBV2 and J usage is TRBJ1-1; D gene unclear. Per the germline V gene, CDR1 is SNHLY and CDR2 is FYNNEI. This CDR3 is built from 14 residues. The V and J ends lost 5 bases and 0 bases respectively, with 10 bases between them. The CDR3 loop is CASSQDTMNTEAFF. CDR3 nucleotide sequence: TGTGCCAGCAGTCAAGATACTATGAACACTGAAGCTTTCTTT.

This chain uses TRBV12-3 or TRBV12-4 with TRBJ2-7; possible D gene TRBD1, 5 bases. V lost 8 bases to trimming and J lost 7 bases, with 18 bases between them. The CDR3 has 13 amino acids. The CDR3 loop reads CASSRGSMEEQYF. The CDR3 nucleotides are TGTGCCAGCTCAAGGGGCTCGATGGAAGAGCAGTACTTC.

The chain joins TRBV5-6 to TRBJ1-6; 8 bases map to TRBD1. V gave up 4 bases and J gave up 6 bases; unmatched junction bases: 6. Germline V gene data show CDR1 as SGHDT and CDR2 as YYEEEE. The CDR3 consists of 15 residues. CDR3 nucleotide sequence: TGTGCCAGCAGCCCCCGGACAGGGAGTAATTCACCCCTCCACTTT. It yields the protein CASSPRTGSNSPLHF.

V is TRBV27 and J is TRBJ1-2; tentatively, D is TRBD1 (5 bases). Looked up from germline, CDR1 is MNHEY and CDR2 is SMNVEV (reference sequence). Trimming pared 5 bases from V and 3 bases from J, leaving 10 bases between. The CDR3 is 13 amino acids. The CDR3 coding sequence is TGTGCCAGCAGTGAGACACAGGACTATGGCTACACCTTC. Residues: CASSETQDYGYTF.

The genes are TRBV27 and TRBJ2-1; a weak D match, TRBD1 (5 bases). The CDR3 runs 12 residues. V lost 4 bases to trimming and J lost 12 bases, with 13 bases between them. CDR1 is MNHEY, CDR2 SMNVEV, per germline (reference sequence). CDR3 bases: TGTGCCAGCAGTTCCAGGGTGTACGGGCAGTTCTTC. Translated, it gives CASSSRVYGQFF.

The V call is TRBV12-3 or TRBV12-4, the J call TRBJ1-2; D is unclear. Trimming pared 2 bases from V and 4 bases from J, leaving 8 bases between. This CDR3 has 13 amino acids. The CDR3 bases are TGTGCCAGCAGTTTATCCGGGTCCTATGGCTACACCTTC. Amino acid sequence: CASSLSGSYGYTF.

This chain connects TRBV28 to TRBJ1-5, with unresolved D. The CDR3 length is 12 residues. V was cut by 5 bases and J by 7 bases, with 9 bases left in between. The germline V gene encodes CDR1 MDHEN and CDR2 SYDVKM. The CDR3, as DNA: TGTGCCAGCAGTAGTCTAGGCCAGCCCCAGCATTTT. Its translation is CASSSLGQPQHF.

V gene TRBV7-8 combines with J gene TRBJ2-7, with 7 bases aligning to TRBD2. Germline V gives CDR1 SGHVS, CDR2 FQNEAQ. Losses at the gene ends were 0 bases for V and 2 bases for J; bases not matched to a gene: 7. The CDR3 sequence is 16 residues long. DNA for the CDR3: TGTGCCAGCAGCTTAGCGTCGGCTAGCGGAACCTACGAGCAGTACTTC. It codes for CASSLASASGTYEQYF.

V usage is TRBV16 and J usage is TRBJ2-2; maybe TRBD1 (6 bases). The CDR3 runs 14 residues. V lost 5 bases, J lost 7 bases, and 14 bases lay in between. Germline lookup yields CDR1 KGHSY and CDR2 FQNENV. CDR3 region: CASSYRTVGGELFF. The CDR3 region has the DNA TGTGCCAGCAGCTATCGGACAGTAGGCGGGGAGCTGTTTTTT.

This chain uses TRBV7-9 with TRBJ1-4; 7 bases are shared with TRBD1. There are 14 residues in the CDR3. CDR1 is SEHNR and CDR2 is FQNEAQ in the germline V gene (reference sequence). V dropped 5 bases and J dropped 8; count of bases not matched to a gene: 8. The CDR3 coding sequence is TGTGCCAGCAGCAGATACAGGGACAGCGAAAAACTGTTTTTT. Translating it yields CASSRYRDSEKLFF.

The chain couples TRBV4-3 to TRBJ2-3; no reliable D call. Trimming left V 0 bases short and J 2 bases short, with 12 bases between. CDR1 and CDR2 (germline): LGHNA, YSLEER. This CDR3 is built from 16 residues. CDR3 amino acids: CASSQDHTSPTDTQYF. CDR3 nucleotides: TGCGCCAGCAGCCAAGATCACACCTCTCCCACAGATACGCAGTATTTT.

The genes are TRBV3-1 (or the pseudogene TRBV3-2) and TRBJ1-1; possibly TRBD1 for D (6 bases). This CDR3 has 14 residues. Germline CDR1 LGHDT, CDR2 YNNKEL (reference sequence). Deletions cut 1 base from V and 5 bases from J, with 11 bases between. The CDR3 reads CASSQGGGRTEAFF. In DNA form, the CDR3 reads TGTGCCAGCAGCCAAGGAGGGGGTCGAACTGAAGCTTTCTTT.

The chain combines TRBV24-1 with TRBJ2-5, with TRBD2 matching over 9 bases. Germline V gives CDR1 KGHDR, CDR2 SFDVKD. The CDR3 is made up of 18 amino acids. J gave up 4 bases and V 2 bases, and 13 bases lay outside the gene matches. CDR3 sequence reads: CATSDSLSRGGLRETQYF. The CDR3 DNA reads as TGTGCCACCAGTGATTCCCTCTCGCGGGGGGGGCTAAGAGAGACCCAGTACTTC.

The J gene is TRBJ1-2, the V gene TRBV18; D is undetermined. CDR3 length: 14 residues. Germline V gene data show CDR1 as KGHSH and CDR2 as LQKENI. The V and J ends lost 6 bases and 4 bases respectively, with 15 bases between them. CDR3 coding DNA: TGTGCCAGCTCCCCTCGAGACGGGATCTATGGCTACACCTTC. This codes for CASSPRDGIYGYTF.